The 4 T cell receptor beta chains presented below share a single source sample, sequenced in a study of blood T cells in healthy people across ages. Sample-barcoded 5' priming and a J-beta primer mix drove a second PCR of about 7 to 11 cycles. TCRdb called the 5' RACE reads again in MiXCR, with one record for every CDR3 protein. Seen here are some 860,000 distinct CDR3 sequences, 56% observed once, and the top ten hold roughly 25%. The source material was blood. The origin of the receptors is a man aged 35 to 55 in good health.

The chain links TRBV7-2 to TRBJ2-5; D is perhaps TRBD2 (6 bases). The CDR3 runs to 12 residues. Trimming removed 5 bases from V and 11 bases from J, with 15 bases in between. Per the germline V gene, CDR1 is SGHTA and CDR2 is FQGNSA. The CDR3 is CASSPYSGEQYF. Here the CDR3 DNA reads TGTGCCAGCAGCCCCTATAGCGGTGAGCAGTACTTC.

This clonotype was observed a few times. The V gene is TRBV7-9, the J gene TRBJ2-5; a possible D gene is TRBD2 (6 bases). Germline V gene sequence: CDR1 SEHNR, CDR2 FQNEAQ (reference sequence). CDR3 size: 14 residues. V lost 5 bases and J lost 5, with 15 bases in between. DNA of the CDR3: TGTGCCAGCAGCCGGTCGGGGGTTACGGAGACCCAGTACTTC. Its protein product is CASSRSGVTETQYF.

The CDR3 coding sequence is TGCAGTGCTGCCCTTCGCACAGGACGTCAAGCTTTCTTT. Its translation: CSAALRTGRQAFF. The chain carries TRBV20-1 and TRBJ1-1; tentatively, D is TRBD1 (5 bases). This CDR3 region has 13 residues. Trimming took 5 bases from V and 9 from J, leaving 19 bases between them. The germline V gene encodes CDR1 DFQATT and CDR2 SNEGSKA (reference sequence).

The chain carries TRBV7-9 and TRBJ1-2, with D possibly TRBD1 on 6 matching bases. Germline-derived CDR1 and CDR2 are SEHNR and FQNEAQ (reference sequence). The CDR3 sequence is 15 residues long. V was trimmed by 5 bases and J by 4 bases, leaving 17 bases between them. The CDR3 region is CASSRQRQDLYGYTF. The CDR3 DNA follows: TGTGCCAGCAGCCGGCAGAGACAGGACCTCTATGGCTACACCTTC.